A selection of T cell receptor beta chains follows, all from one sample in a study of blood T cell repertoires in COVID-19. Clones were read by immunoSEQ multiplex PCR, and TCRdb kept only the in-frame ones, dropping some. The table records 110,000 or so clones, more than 80% of them present only once. The material sequenced was peripheral blood. These receptors originate from a woman aged 40 to 50 with acute or convalescent COVID-19. Each CDR3 is given with its conserved first and last residue. D genes are given only for firm matches. Clone size is given for some rows only: seen once, a few or many times, or a class if the clone is expanded.

CDR3 protein: CASSPTTGAAGELFF; CDR3 DNA: TGTGCCAGCTCACCAACGACAGGGGCGGCCGGGGAGCTGTTTTTT; D gene: TRBD1; J gene: TRBJ2-2; V gene: TRBV18; clone size: NA
CDR3 protein: CASSPTVGQGDGYTF; CDR3 DNA: TGTGCCAGCTCACCCACGGTGGGACAGGGCGATGGCTACACCTTC; D gene: TRBD1; J gene: TRBJ1-2; V gene: TRBV18; clone size: NA
CDR3 protein: CASRPTANYGYTF; CDR3 DNA: TGTGCCAGCAGACCTACTGCTAACTATGGCTACACCTTC; D gene: NA; J gene: TRBJ1-2; V gene: TRBV12-3/TRBV12-4; clone size: NA
CDR3 protein: CASSVGTGVAYEQYF; CDR3 DNA: TGTGCCAGCAGTGTAGGGACAGGGGTAGCCTACGAGCAGTACTTC; D gene: TRBD1; J gene: TRBJ2-7; V gene: TRBV2; clone size: NA
CDR3 protein: CASSEGQGISYEQYF; CDR3 DNA: TGCGCCAGCAGTGAGGGGCAGGGGATCTCCTACGAGCAGTACTTC; D gene: NA; J gene: TRBJ2-7; V gene: TRBV10-1; clone size: NA
CDR3 protein: CASNTGAGNTIYF; CDR3 DNA: TGTGCCAGCAACACAGGGGCAGGAAACACCATATATTTT; D gene: TRBD1; J gene: TRBJ1-3; V gene: TRBV6-5; clone size: NA
CDR3 protein: CASSPRLNTEAFF; CDR3 DNA: TGTGCCAGCAGCCCCCGGTTGAACACTGAAGCTTTCTTT; D gene: NA; J gene: TRBJ1-1; V gene: TRBV7-2; clone size: once
CDR3 protein: CAGRHRYGYTF; CDR3 DNA: TGTGCAGGGAGACACCGCTATGGCTACACCTTC; D gene: NA; J gene: TRBJ1-2; V gene: TRBV28; clone size: once
CDR3 protein: CASSQDRVAEIYGYTF; CDR3 DNA: TGCGCCAGCAGCCAAGATCGGGTGGCAGAGATCTATGGCTACACCTTC; D gene: NA; J gene: TRBJ1-2; V gene: TRBV4-1; clone size: NA
CDR3 protein: CASSLAGEGTYGYTF; CDR3 DNA: TGCGCCAGCAGCTTGGCCGGAGAGGGTACCTATGGCTACACCTTC; D gene: NA; J gene: TRBJ1-2; V gene: TRBV5-1; clone size: NA
CDR3 protein: CASSITGGLGEQFF; CDR3 DNA: TGTGCCAGTAGTATTACGGGGGGCCTAGGTGAGCAGTTCTTC; D gene: NA; J gene: TRBJ2-1; V gene: TRBV19; clone size: NA
CDR3 protein: CASSMRTGGRYEQYF; CDR3 DNA: TGTGCCAGCAGCATGAGGACAGGGGGGCGCTACGAGCAGTACTTC; D gene: TRBD1; J gene: TRBJ2-7; V gene: TRBV3-1/TRBV3-2; clone size: NA
CDR3 protein: CASSYTGTSNEKLFF; CDR3 DNA: TGTGCCAGCAGTTACACCGGGACAAGTAATGAAAAACTGTTTTTT; D gene: NA; J gene: TRBJ1-4; V gene: TRBV6-2/TRBV6-3; clone size: NA
CDR3 protein: CASSSRQGSEKLFF; CDR3 DNA: TGTGCCAGTAGTTCCCGACAGGGGAGTGAAAAACTGTTTTTT; D gene: TRBD1; J gene: TRBJ1-4; V gene: TRBV19; clone size: NA
CDR3 protein: CASSPGQAGPNTDTQYF; CDR3 DNA: TGTGCCAGCAGTCCGGGACAGGCGGGACCTAACACAGATACGCAGTATTTT; D gene: TRBD1; J gene: TRBJ2-3; V gene: TRBV6-6; clone size: NA
CDR3 protein: CASKSQGANYGYTF; CDR3 DNA: TGTGCCAGTAAAAGCCAGGGTGCCAACTATGGCTACACCTTC; D gene: NA; J gene: TRBJ1-2; V gene: TRBV19; clone size: NA
CDR3 protein: CASSYGFGQYF; CDR3 DNA: TGTGCCAGCAGTTACGGTTTCGGGCAGTACTTC; D gene: NA; J gene: TRBJ2-4; V gene: TRBV6-2/TRBV6-3; clone size: NA
CDR3 protein: CASGLDRGGQPQHF; CDR3 DNA: TGTGCCAGCGGACTAGACAGGGGCGGTCAGCCCCAGCATTTT; D gene: TRBD1; J gene: TRBJ1-5; V gene: TRBV7-2; clone size: once
CDR3 protein: CASTVTQRGGRRQYF; CDR3 DNA: TGTGCCAGCACCGTGACCCAAAGGGGAGGAAGAAGGCAGTACTTC; D gene: NA; J gene: TRBJ2-7; V gene: TRBV2; clone size: NA
CDR3 protein: CASSFLQGARTEAFF; CDR3 DNA: TGTGCCAGTAGTTTCCTACAGGGGGCGCGCACTGAAGCTTTCTTT; D gene: TRBD1; J gene: TRBJ1-1; V gene: TRBV19; clone size: few